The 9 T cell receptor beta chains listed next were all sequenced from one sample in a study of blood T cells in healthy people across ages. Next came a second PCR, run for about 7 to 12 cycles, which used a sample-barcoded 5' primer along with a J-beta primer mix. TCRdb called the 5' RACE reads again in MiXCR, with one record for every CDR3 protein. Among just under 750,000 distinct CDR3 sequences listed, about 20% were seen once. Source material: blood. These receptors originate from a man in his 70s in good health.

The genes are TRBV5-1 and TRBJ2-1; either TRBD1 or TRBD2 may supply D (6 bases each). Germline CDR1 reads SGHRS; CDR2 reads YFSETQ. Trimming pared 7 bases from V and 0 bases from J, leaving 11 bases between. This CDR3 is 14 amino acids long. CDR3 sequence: CASWEDSSYNEQFF. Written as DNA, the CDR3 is TGCGCCAGCTGGGAGGACAGCTCCTACAATGAGCAGTTCTTC.

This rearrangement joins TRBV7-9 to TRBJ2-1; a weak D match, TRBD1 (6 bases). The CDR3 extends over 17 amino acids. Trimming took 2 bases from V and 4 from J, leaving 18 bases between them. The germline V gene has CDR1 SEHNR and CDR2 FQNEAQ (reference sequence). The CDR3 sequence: CASSLPFWGDRYNEQFF. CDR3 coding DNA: TGTGCCAGCAGCTTACCTTTTTGGGGTGACAGGTACAATGAGCAGTTCTTC. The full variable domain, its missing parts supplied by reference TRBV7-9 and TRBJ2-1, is DTGVSQNPRHKITKRGQNVTFRCDPISEHNRLYWYRQTLGQGPEFLTYFQNEAQLEKSRLLSDRFSAERPKGSFSTLEIQRTEQGDSAMYLCASSLPFWGDRYNEQFFGPGTRLTVL.

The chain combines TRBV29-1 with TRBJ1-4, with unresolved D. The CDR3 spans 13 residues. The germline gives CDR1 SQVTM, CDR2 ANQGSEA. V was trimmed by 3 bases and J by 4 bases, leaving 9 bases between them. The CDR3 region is CSVDPQNNEKLFF. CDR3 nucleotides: TGCAGCGTTGATCCCCAGAATAATGAAAAACTGTTTTTT.

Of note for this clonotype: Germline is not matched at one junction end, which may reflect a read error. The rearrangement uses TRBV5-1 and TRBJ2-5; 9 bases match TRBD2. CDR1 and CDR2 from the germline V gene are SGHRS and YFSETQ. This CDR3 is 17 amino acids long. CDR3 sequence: CASMMRLAELPQETHYF. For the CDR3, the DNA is TGCGCCAGTATGATGAGACTAGCGGAGCTGCCCCAAGAGACCCACTACTTC.

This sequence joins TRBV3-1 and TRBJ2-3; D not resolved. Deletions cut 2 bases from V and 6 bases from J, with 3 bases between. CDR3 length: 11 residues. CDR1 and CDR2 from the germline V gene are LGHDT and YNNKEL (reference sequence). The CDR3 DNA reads TGTGCCAGCAGCCAATACGATACGCAGTATTTT. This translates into CASSQYDTQYF.

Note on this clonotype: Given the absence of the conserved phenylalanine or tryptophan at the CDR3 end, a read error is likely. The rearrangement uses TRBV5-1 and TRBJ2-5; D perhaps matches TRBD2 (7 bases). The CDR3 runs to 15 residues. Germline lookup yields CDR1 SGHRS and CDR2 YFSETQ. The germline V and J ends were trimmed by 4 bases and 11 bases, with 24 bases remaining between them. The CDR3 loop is CASSNHDRCSREQYV. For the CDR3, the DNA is TGCGCCAGCAGCAACCACGACAGGTGTTCGCGGGAGCAGTACGTC.

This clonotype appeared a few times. CDR3 region: CSARPAGGQYEQYV. Written as DNA, the CDR3 is TGCAGTGCTAGGCCAGCGGGAGGACAATACGAGCAGTACGTC. The chain is built from TRBV20-1 and TRBJ2-7; 9 positions agree with TRBD2. The CDR3 is made up of 14 amino acids. CDR1 is DFQATT, CDR2 SNEGSKA, per germline (reference sequence). V lost 3 bases, J lost 4 bases, and 7 bases stayed unmatched.

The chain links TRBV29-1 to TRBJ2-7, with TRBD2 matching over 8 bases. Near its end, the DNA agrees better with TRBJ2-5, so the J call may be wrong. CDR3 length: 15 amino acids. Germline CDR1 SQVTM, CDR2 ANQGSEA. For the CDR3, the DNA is TGCAGCGTTGTCCCCCCCGGCGGGGGGCAAGAGACCCAGTACTTC. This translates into CSVVPPGGGQETQYF.

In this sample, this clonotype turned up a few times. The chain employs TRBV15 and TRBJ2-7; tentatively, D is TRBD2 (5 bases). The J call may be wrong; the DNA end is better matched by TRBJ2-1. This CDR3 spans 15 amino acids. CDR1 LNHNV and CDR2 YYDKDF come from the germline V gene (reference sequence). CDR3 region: CATSRESGRLGEQFF. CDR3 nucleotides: TGTGCCACCAGCAGAGAGTCGGGAAGGCTTGGTGAGCAGTTCTTC.